The rows below give T cell receptor beta chains drawn from one sample of a study of blood T cell repertoires in COVID-19. Assay used: immunoSEQ multiplex PCR; TCRdb lists only in-frame clones, some missing. The profile shows roughly 65,000 clones, 70% to 85% of them singletons. The sequencing input was peripheral blood. All receptors come from a human donor in a cohort sampled during active COVID-19. The CDR3 runs from the conserved cysteine through the conserved F or W. D genes are given only for firm matches. Not every row has a clone size; where given, it reads once, few, many or a size class.

>.|TRBV2|.|TRBJ1-3
TGTGCCAGCAGGGAGCACGACAGGAGCTTTGGAAACACCATATATTTT
CASREHDRSFGNTIYF
>once|TRBV9|.|TRBJ1-4
TGTGGGCGCGGGGCCAGTAATGAAAAACTGTTTTTT
CGRGASNEKLFF
>.|TRBV13|.|TRBJ1-1
TGTGCCAGCAGCTTAAGGCGGAGCCTCACTGAAGCTTTCTTT
CASSLRRSLTEAFF
>.|TRBV19|TRBD1|TRBJ1-5
TGTGCCAGTAGTACCCGGGGACAGGGGAGATTTCAGCCCCAGCATTTT
CASSTRGQGRFQPQHF
>.|TRBV7-8|TRBD1|TRBJ1-1
TGTGCCAGCAGCACCCGGGACAGGGGCTCGAACACTGAAGCTTTCTTT
CASSTRDRGSNTEAFF
>.|TRBV5-6|.|TRBJ2-5
TGTGCCAGCAGCTTGTCCGACTCCAGAGGAGAGACCCAGTACTTC
CASSLSDSRGETQYF
>.|TRBV19|.|TRBJ1-5
TGTGCCAGTAGTATAGATCAGGGTTTGCAGCCCCAGCATTTT
CASSIDQGLQPQHF
>.|TRBV7-9|.|TRBJ2-3
TGTGCCCTTACAGCCACAACAGTTAGCACAGATACGCAGTATTTT
CALTATTVSTDTQYF
>.|TRBV5-1|TRBD1|TRBJ2-2
TGCGCCAGCAGCTACGGACAGGGGAAGGGCGCCGGGGAGCTGTTTTTT
CASSYGQGKGAGELFF
>few|TRBV7-9|.|TRBJ2-7
TGTGCCAGCAGCCCTGTTTCCTACGAGCAGTACTTC
CASSPVSYEQYF
>.|TRBV11-2|.|TRBJ2-1
TGTGCCAGCAGCTCGGGGACTTACTTTGAGCAGTTCTTC
CASSSGTYFEQFF
>.|TRBV10-3|.|TRBJ1-1
TGTGCCATCAGTGAACGGGGGGGGAACACTGAAGCTTTCTTT
CAISERGGNTEAFF
>.|TRBV9|.|TRBJ2-1
TGTGCCAGCAGCGTAAGTGGGGCGCATGAGCAGTTCTTC
CASSVSGAHEQFF
>.|TRBV19|.|TRBJ1-1
TGTGCCAGTATTCACAGGGAAGCTTTCTTT
CASIHREAFF
>few|TRBV6-5|TRBD1|TRBJ2-7
TGTGCCAGCAGTCTATACCCGACAGGGAACGAGCAGTACTTC
CASSLYPTGNEQYF
>once|TRBV28|TRBD1|TRBJ2-3
TGTGCCAGCAGTTTGACAGGGCTTACGCAGTATTTT
CASSLTGLTQYF
>.|TRBV4-2|TRBD1|TRBJ1-5
TGTGCCAGCAGCCAGGAGACAGGGTATAGCAATCAGCCCCAGCATTTT
CASSQETGYSNQPQHF
>few|TRBV7-2|.|TRBJ1-1
TGTGCCAGCAGCTTGAAGTCCTCCCCGGGAGGGACTGAAGCTTTCTTT
CASSLKSSPGGTEAFF
>once|TRBV11-2|.|TRBJ2-4
TGTGCCAGCAGCAACCAGGGTAACATTCAGTACTTC
CASSNQGNIQYF
>.|TRBV18|.|TRBJ2-6
TGTGCCAGCTCACCGCAGGGGGGCTCTGGGGCCAACGTCCTGACTTTC
CASSPQGGSGANVLTF
>.|TRBV2|TRBD1|TRBJ1-6
TGTGCCACCACCAGGACAGGGGGTCGTAATGGGAATTCACCCCTCCACTTT
CATTRTGGRNGNSPLHF
>once|TRBV7-6|TRBD1|TRBJ1-5
TGTGCCAGCAGCTCCCTGGACAGGGGTCGCGGTCAGCCCCAGCATTTT
CASSSLDRGRGQPQHF
>.|TRBV24-1|TRBD1|TRBJ2-2
TGTGCCACCAGTGATCCGATTACAGGGGTCACCGGGGAGCTGTTTTTT
CATSDPITGVTGELFF
>once|TRBV29-1|TRBD1|TRBJ2-7
TGCAGCGTTGAAGATCGAGAAAGGACAGGGATTTACGAGCAGTACTTC
CSVEDRERTGIYEQYF
>few|TRBV10-3|.|TRBJ1-3
TGTGCCATCAGTGAGTCCGGAGCGAAGAGACTATTT
CAISESGAKRLF
>.|TRBV7-3|TRBD1|TRBJ2-3
TGTGCCAGCAGCCGGACAGGGGAAGGAGATACGCAGTATTTT
CASSRTGEGDTQYF
>.|TRBV12-5|.|TRBJ1-4
TGTGCTAGTGGTTTGGGGATGGACATACGGTTGACGGCTAATGAAAAACTGTTTTTT
CASGLGMDIRLTANEKLFF
>.|TRBV28|TRBD1|TRBJ2-7
TGTGCCAGCACCAGGGACAGTGTAGCCTACGAGCAGTACTTC
CASTRDSVAYEQYF
>.|TRBV7-9|.|TRBJ1-2
TGTGCCAGCAGTCCCCCAGGCTATGGCTACACCTTC
CASSPPGYGYTF
>.|TRBV6-1|.|TRBJ1-5
TGTGCCAGCAGTGAACTGTATAGCAATCAGCCCCAGCATTTT
CASSELYSNQPQHF
>.|TRBV25-1|TRBD1|TRBJ1-6
TGTGCCAGCAGTGACCCAGCTCCGGGACAGGCCAATTCACCCCTCCACTTT
CASSDPAPGQANSPLHF
>.|TRBV2|.|TRBJ1-5
TGTGCCAGCAGTGAAAGGGGGTCCGGTCAGCCCCAGCATTTT
CASSERGSGQPQHF
>.|TRBV12-3/TRBV12-4|.|TRBJ2-7
TGTGCCAGCAGCCCCGGGACAACCTACGAGCAGTACTTC
CASSPGTTYEQYF
>.|TRBV2|TRBD1|TRBJ1-4
TGTGCCAGCAGTGAAGTAGGACAGGGGGCGGGAGAAAAACTGTTTTTT
CASSEVGQGAGEKLFF
>.|TRBV19|.|TRBJ1-1
TGTGCCAGTAGTGTCAGGGTCAGGTCTGAAGCTTTCTTT
CASSVRVRSEAFF
>.|TRBV18|.|TRBJ1-1
TGTGCCAGCTCACCAGGGGGAGGGGTGGACACTGAAGCTTTCTTT
CASSPGGGVDTEAFF
>.|TRBV11-3|.|TRBJ2-2
TGTGCCAGCAGCCGCCGCGGGGTCGGGGAGCTGTTTTTT
CASSRRGVGELFF
>.|TRBV30|TRBD1|TRBJ2-1
TGTGCCTGGACCCCCTACGGTAGGGGGCGTAGAAATGAGCAGTTCTTC
CAWTPYGRGRRNEQFF
>.|TRBV13|TRBD1|TRBJ2-7
TGTGCCAGCAGAAGTGACAGGGGTGACGAGCAGTACTTC
CASRSDRGDEQYF
>.|TRBV6-5|.|TRBJ2-7
TGTGCCAGCAGTTCCCCGGCGGGGACCCACGAGCAGTACTTC
CASSSPAGTHEQYF
>.|TRBV11-3|TRBD2|TRBJ2-3
TGTGCCTCACGGGGACTAGACACAGATACGCAGTATTTT
CASRGLDTDTQYF
>.|TRBV7-8|.|TRBJ1-5
TGTGCCAGCAGCTTAGGCGGAGGGTACATCCTAAGCAATCAGCCCCAGCATTTT
CASSLGGGYILSNQPQHF
>.|TRBV5-1|.|TRBJ1-1
TGCGCCAGCAGCTCCCCTTTGAGGAACACTGAAGCTTTCTTT
CASSSPLRNTEAFF
>once|TRBV7-8|.|TRBJ2-5
TGTGCCAGCAGCCCCATCCAAGAGACCCAGTACTTC
CASSPIQETQYF
>.|TRBV28|TRBD2|TRBJ2-5
TGTGCCACTTCGCCGGGGGGGCCCCAAGAGACCCAGTACTTC
CATSPGGPQETQYF
>.|TRBV6-1|TRBD1|TRBJ1-6
TGTGCCAGCAGTGAAATTGACAGGGGGCAATCACCCCTCCACTTT
CASSEIDRGQSPLHF
>few|TRBV7-2|.|TRBJ1-5
TGTGCCAGCAGCTTAGGCGGGGCAAAGGGGAATCAGCCCCAGCATTTT
CASSLGGAKGNQPQHF
>few|TRBV2|TRBD1|TRBJ1-5
TGTGCCAGCAGAACAGGGGACCTTAGCAATCAGCCCCAGCATTTT
CASRTGDLSNQPQHF
>once|TRBV28|.|TRBJ1-4
TGTGCCAGTCGGAGGGATGGGGGTTTTGAAAAACTGTTTTTT
CASRRDGGFEKLFF